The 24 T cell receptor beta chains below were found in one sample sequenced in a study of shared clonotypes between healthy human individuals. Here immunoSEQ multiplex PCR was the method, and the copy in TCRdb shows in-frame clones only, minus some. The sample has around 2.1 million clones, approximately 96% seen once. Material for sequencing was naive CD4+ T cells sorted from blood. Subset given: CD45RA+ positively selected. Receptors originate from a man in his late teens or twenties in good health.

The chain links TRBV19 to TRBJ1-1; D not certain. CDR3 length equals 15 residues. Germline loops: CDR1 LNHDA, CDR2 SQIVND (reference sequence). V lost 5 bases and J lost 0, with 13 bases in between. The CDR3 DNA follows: TGTGCCAGTAGTCCCCGCAGTAGCATGAACACTGAAGCTTTCTTT. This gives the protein CASSPRSSMNTEAFF.

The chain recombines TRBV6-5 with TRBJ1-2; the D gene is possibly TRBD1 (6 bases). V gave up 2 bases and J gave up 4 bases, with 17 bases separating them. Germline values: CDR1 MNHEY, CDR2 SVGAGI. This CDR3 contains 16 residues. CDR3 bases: TGTGCCAGCAGTTACCGGTCAGGGGCGTCGGGCTATGGCTACACCTTC. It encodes CASSYRSGASGYGYTF.

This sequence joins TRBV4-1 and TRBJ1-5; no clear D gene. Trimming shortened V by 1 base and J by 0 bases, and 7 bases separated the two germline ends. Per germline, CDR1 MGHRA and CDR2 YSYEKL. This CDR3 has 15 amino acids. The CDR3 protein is CASSQATLSNQPQHF. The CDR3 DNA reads TGCGCCAGCAGCCAAGCGACTCTTAGCAATCAGCCCCAGCATTTT.

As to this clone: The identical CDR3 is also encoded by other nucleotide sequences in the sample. CDR3: CASSSLAGSYEQYF. As DNA, the CDR3 is TGTGCCAGCAGTTCACTAGCGGGGTCCTACGAGCAGTACTTC. V and J are TRBV7-2 and TRBJ2-7, with 10 nucleotides matching TRBD2. Germline V gives CDR1 SGHTA, CDR2 FQGNSA. Trimming removed 6 bases from V and 1 base from J; junction bases left unmatched: 3. The CDR3 loop spans 14 amino acids.

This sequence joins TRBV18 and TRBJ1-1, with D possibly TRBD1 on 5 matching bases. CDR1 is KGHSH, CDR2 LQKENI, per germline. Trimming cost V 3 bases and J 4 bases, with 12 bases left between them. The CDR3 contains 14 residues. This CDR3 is CASSPSGQGTEAFF. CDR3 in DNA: TGTGCCAGCTCACCCTCAGGGCAGGGCACTGAAGCTTTCTTT.

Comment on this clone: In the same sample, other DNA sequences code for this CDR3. CDR3 amino acids: CASSSNTGELFF. The CDR3 DNA reads TGTGCCAGCAGTTCTAACACCGGGGAGCTGTTTTTT. This sequence joins TRBV5-4 and TRBJ2-2, with no clear D. V was shortened by 5 bases and J by 2 bases, with 4 bases between the two germline ends. Germline CDR1 SGHNT, CDR2 YYREEE (reference sequence). The CDR3 has 12 amino acids.

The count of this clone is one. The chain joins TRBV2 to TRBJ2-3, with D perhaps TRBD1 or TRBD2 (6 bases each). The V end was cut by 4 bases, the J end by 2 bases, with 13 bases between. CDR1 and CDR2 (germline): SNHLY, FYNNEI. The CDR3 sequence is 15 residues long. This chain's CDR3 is CASSVPGALTDTQYF. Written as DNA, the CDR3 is TGTGCCAGCAGTGTTCCGGGGGCCCTCACAGATACGCAGTATTTT. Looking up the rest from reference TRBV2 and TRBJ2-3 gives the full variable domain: EPEVTQTPSHQVTQMGQEVILRCVPISNHLYFYWYRQILGQKVEFLVSFYNNEISEKSEIFDDQFSVERPDGSNFTLKIRSTKLEDSAMYFCASSVPGALTDTQYFGPGTRLTVL.

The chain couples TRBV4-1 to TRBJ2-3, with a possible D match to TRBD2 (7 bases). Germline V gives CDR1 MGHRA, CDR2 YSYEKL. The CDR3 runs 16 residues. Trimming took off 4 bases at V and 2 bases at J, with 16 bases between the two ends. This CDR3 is CASSPSAGAFTDTQYF. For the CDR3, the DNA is TGCGCCAGCAGCCCTAGCGCGGGGGCTTTCACAGATACGCAGTATTTT.

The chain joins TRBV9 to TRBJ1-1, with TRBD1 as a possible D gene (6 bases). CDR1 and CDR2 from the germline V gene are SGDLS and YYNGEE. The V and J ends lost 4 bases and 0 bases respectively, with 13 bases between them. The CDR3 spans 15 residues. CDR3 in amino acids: CASSQRGQMNTEAFF. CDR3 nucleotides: TGTGCCAGCAGCCAACGGGGGCAGATGAACACTGAAGCTTTCTTT.

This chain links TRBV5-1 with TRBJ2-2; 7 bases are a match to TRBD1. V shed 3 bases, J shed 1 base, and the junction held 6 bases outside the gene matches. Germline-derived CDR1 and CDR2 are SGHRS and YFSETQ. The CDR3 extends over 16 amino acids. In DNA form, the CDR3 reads TGCGCCAGCAGCTCGGACAGGCCGGGGAACACCGGGGAGCTGTTTTTT. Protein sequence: CASSSDRPGNTGELFF.

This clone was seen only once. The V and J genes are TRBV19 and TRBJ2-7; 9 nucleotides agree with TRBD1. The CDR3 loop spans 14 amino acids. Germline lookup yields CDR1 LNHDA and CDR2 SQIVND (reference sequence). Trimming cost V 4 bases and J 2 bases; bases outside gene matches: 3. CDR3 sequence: CASSRDRVTYEQYF. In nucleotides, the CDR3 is TGTGCCAGTAGTAGGGACAGGGTTACCTACGAGCAGTACTTC. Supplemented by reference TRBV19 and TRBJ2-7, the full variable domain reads DGGITQSPKYLFRKEGQNVTLSCEQNLNHDAMYWYRQDPGQGLRLIYYSQIVNDFQKGDIAEGYSVSREKKESFPLTVTSAQKNPTAFYLCASSRDRVTYEQYFGPGTRLTVT.

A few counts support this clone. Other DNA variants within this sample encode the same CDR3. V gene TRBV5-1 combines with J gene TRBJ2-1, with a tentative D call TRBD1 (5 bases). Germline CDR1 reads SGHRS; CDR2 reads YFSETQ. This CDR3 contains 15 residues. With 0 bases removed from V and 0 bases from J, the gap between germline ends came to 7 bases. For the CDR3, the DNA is TGCGCCAGCAGCTTGGGTGACAGCTCCTACAATGAGCAGTTCTTC. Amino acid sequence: CASSLGDSSYNEQFF.

CDR3 DNA: TGTGCCAGTAGTATAGCACAGGCAACGGTGAGCGGCTACACCTTC. Its translation: CASSIAQATVSGYTF. The V gene is TRBV19, the J gene TRBJ1-2; D might be TRBD1 (5 bases). V lost 1 base and J lost 8, with 17 bases in between. Germline V lookup: CDR1 LNHDA, CDR2 SQIVND (reference sequence). The CDR3 consists of 15 residues.

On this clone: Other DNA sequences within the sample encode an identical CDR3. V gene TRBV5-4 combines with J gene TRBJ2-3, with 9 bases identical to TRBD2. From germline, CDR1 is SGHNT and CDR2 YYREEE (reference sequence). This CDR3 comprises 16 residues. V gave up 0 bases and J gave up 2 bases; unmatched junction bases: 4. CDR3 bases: TGTGCCAGCAGCTTGGGTAGCGGGGGAAACACAGATACGCAGTATTTT. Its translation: CASSLGSGGNTDTQYF.

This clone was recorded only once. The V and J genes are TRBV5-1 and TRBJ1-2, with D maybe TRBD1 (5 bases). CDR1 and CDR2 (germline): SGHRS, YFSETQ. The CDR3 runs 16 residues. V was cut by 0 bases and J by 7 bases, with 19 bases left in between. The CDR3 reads CASSLAPGQRGSGYTF. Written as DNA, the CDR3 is TGCGCCAGCAGCTTGGCGCCGGGTCAGAGGGGAAGTGGCTACACCTTC.

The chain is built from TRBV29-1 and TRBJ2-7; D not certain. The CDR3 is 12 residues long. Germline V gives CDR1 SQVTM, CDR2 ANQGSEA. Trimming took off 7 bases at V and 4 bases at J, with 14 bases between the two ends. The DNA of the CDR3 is TGCAGCGCTCAACTGGGCGGATACGAGCAGTACTTC. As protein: CSAQLGGYEQYF.

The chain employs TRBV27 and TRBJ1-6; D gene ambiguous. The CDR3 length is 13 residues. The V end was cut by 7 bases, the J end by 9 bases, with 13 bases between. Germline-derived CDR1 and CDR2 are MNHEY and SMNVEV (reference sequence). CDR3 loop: CASTPLWGSPLHF. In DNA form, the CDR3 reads TGTGCCAGCACCCCTCTGTGGGGTTCACCCCTCCACTTT.

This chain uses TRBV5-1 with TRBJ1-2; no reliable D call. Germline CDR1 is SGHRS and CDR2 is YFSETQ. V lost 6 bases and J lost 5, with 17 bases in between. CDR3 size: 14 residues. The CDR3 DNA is TGCGCCAGCAAGTCTAGGGAGACGGAGTATGGCTACACCTTC. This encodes CASKSRETEYGYTF.

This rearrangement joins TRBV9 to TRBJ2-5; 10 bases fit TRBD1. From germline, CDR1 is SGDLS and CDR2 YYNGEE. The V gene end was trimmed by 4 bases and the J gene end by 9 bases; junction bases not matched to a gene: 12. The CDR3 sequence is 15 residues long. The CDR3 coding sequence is TGTGCCAGCAGCCTCACGGCCGGGACAGGGGTGCCCCAGTACTTC. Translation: CASSLTAGTGVPQYF.

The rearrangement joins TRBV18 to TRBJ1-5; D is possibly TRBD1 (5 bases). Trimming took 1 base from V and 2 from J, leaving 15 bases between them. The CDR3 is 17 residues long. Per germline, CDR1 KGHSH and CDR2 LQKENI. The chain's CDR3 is CASSPQHTGGGNQPQHF. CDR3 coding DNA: TGTGCCAGCTCACCACAACACACGGGAGGGGGCAATCAGCCCCAGCATTTT.

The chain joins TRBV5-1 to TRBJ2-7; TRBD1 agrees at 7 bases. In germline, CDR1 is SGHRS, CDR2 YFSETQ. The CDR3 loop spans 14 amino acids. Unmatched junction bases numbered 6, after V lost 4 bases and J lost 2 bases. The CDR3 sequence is CASSMTGTPYEQYF. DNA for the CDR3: TGCGCCAGCAGCATGACAGGGACCCCCTACGAGCAGTACTTC.

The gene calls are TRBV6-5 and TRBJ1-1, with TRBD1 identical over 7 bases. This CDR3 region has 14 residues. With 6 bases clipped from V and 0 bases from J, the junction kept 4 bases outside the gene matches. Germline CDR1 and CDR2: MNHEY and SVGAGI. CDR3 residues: CASSNRGLNTEAFF. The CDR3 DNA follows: TGTGCCAGCAGCAACAGGGGCTTGAACACTGAAGCTTTCTTT.

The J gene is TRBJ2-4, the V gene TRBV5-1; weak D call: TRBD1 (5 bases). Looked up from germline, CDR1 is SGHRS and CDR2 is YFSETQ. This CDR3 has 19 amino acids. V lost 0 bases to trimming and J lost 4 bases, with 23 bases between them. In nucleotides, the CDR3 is TGCGCCAGCAGCTTGGGTATTTTTTCTGGACATACCATTAAAAACATTCAGTACTTC. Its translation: CASSLGIFSGHTIKNIQYF.

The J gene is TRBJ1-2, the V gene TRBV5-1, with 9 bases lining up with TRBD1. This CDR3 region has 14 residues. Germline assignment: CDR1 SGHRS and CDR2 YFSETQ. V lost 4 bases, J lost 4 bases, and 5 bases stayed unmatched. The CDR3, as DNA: TGCGCCAGCAGCCCGGACAGGGGCGTCTATGGCTACACCTTC. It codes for CASSPDRGVYGYTF.